The clone carrying this TCR beta chain turned up a few times. What it recognizes is unknown. Germline loops: CDR1 LGHDT, CDR2 YNNKEL (reference sequence). V trimming: 2 bases; J trimming: 4 bases; junction bases outside the gene matches: 8. The CDR3 totals 16 residues. Produced via immunoSEQ multiplex PCR; TCRdb's table is partial and in-frame only. Here the sample spans about 65,000 clones, around 69% being singletons. Antigen-specific CD4+ T cells were expanded (with viral peptide pools) by the ViraFEST assay ahead of sequencing. Having been cultured for around nine days, the cells underwent CD4+ T cell isolation. Each vaccine recipient was nucleocapsid antibody negative and had no prior SARS-CoV-2 infection. Some 2 million PBMC per well were cultured with approximately 10 IU/ml IL-2 and roughly 11 ug/ml peptides. The record originates from a study of vaccination effects on CD4 cells after COVID-19. General study points: There was only 1 of 255 vaccine-induced clones in healthy vaccinees that cross-reacted with common cold coronaviruses. Late in the post-vaccination period, infection-induced and vaccine-induced clones underwent marked clonal contraction.

Sample: CD4+ T cells from PBMCs cultured with HCoV-NL63 spike peptides, taken before COVID-19 vaccination. This TCR came from a human donor who received a COVID-19 vaccine. The chain carries TRBV3-1 (or the pseudogene TRBV3-2) and TRBJ2-5; 9 bases are shared with TRBD2. As DNA, the CDR3 is TGTGCCAGCAGCCAACTAGCGGGGCTGGGGGGAGAGACCCAGTACTTC. It encodes CASSQLAGLGGETQYF.